The rows below give T cell receptor beta chains drawn from one sample of a study of neoadjuvant anti-PD-1 for oral cavity cancer. Libraries were prepared by immunoSEQ multiplex PCR; TCRdb keeps only in-frame clonotypes and omits some of them. The sample lists some 7,400 clones, around two thirds occurring once. The material was PBMCs, obtained before nivolumab (anti-PD-1) treatment. The receptors come from a person aged 35-79 years with oral cavity squamous cell carcinoma. CDR3s include the opening cysteine and the closing phenylalanine or tryptophan. The order of the fields is J gene, V gene, clone size, D gene, CDR3 DNA, CDR3 protein. D genes are given only for firm matches. Not all rows give a size; the values are once, few, many and, for expanded clones, a class.

j_call: TRBJ2-2; v_call: TRBV6-1; clone_size: NA; d_call: NA; cdr3_nt: TGTGCCAGCAGCTTAATGGACAGTGCACGGGAGCTGTTTTTT; cdr3_aa: CASSLMDSARELFF
j_call: TRBJ1-2; v_call: TRBV5-8; clone_size: few; d_call: NA; cdr3_nt: TGTGCCAGCAGTTCGCTTGGTTTCGGCTACACCTTC; cdr3_aa: CASSSLGFGYTF
j_call: TRBJ1-2; v_call: TRBV6-6; clone_size: NA; d_call: NA; cdr3_nt: TGTGCCAGCAGTTACCCCCGGGAAGGGGTCTATGGCTACACCTTC; cdr3_aa: CASSYPREGVYGYTF
j_call: TRBJ2-1; v_call: TRBV10-1; clone_size: few; d_call: NA; cdr3_nt: TGCGCCAGCAGTGTCTCCAGGGGAAGTCATGAGCAGTTCTTC; cdr3_aa: CASSVSRGSHEQFF
j_call: TRBJ1-3; v_call: TRBV7-6; clone_size: few; d_call: NA; cdr3_nt: TGTGCCAGCAGCGAGACCTTGTCGGGGAAGGGAAACACCATATATTTT; cdr3_aa: CASSETLSGKGNTIYF
j_call: TRBJ1-5; v_call: TRBV18; clone_size: NA; d_call: NA; cdr3_nt: TGTGCCAGCTCTCCAAGCGACGGACTGTTTAGCAATCAGCCCCAGCATTTT; cdr3_aa: CASSPSDGLFSNQPQHF
j_call: TRBJ1-1; v_call: TRBV16; clone_size: few; d_call: NA; cdr3_nt: TGTGCCAGCACCCAAGGGAGGGGACGGACTGAAGCTTTCTTT; cdr3_aa: CASTQGRGRTEAFF
j_call: TRBJ2-1; v_call: TRBV2; clone_size: NA; d_call: TRBD2; cdr3_nt: TGTGCCAGCAGTCTCTTAGCGGGGACATACAATGAGCAGTTCTTC; cdr3_aa: CASSLLAGTYNEQFF
j_call: TRBJ1-2; v_call: TRBV7-9; clone_size: few; d_call: TRBD1; cdr3_nt: TGTGCCAGCAGCGCCCGGACAGGGGCCTCGGAGGTGGGCTACACCTTC; cdr3_aa: CASSARTGASEVGYTF
j_call: TRBJ2-7; v_call: TRBV18; clone_size: once; d_call: NA; cdr3_nt: TGTGCCAGCTCACCACAATCCCTCGAGCAGTACTTC; cdr3_aa: CASSPQSLEQYF
j_call: TRBJ1-1; v_call: TRBV11-1; clone_size: few; d_call: TRBD1; cdr3_nt: TGTGCCAGCAGATTGACAGGGAGCACTGAAGCTTTCTTT; cdr3_aa: CASRLTGSTEAFF
j_call: TRBJ2-7; v_call: TRBV10-3; clone_size: NA; d_call: TRBD2; cdr3_nt: TGTGCCATCAGTGAGCGACTAGCGGGGGATTACGAGCAGTACTTC; cdr3_aa: CAISERLAGDYEQYF
j_call: TRBJ1-2; v_call: TRBV7-2; clone_size: NA; d_call: TRBD1; cdr3_nt: TGTGCCAGCAGCTTATCCCGGACAGGGGTTGAAGGCTACACCTTC; cdr3_aa: CASSLSRTGVEGYTF
j_call: TRBJ1-2; v_call: TRBV4-2; clone_size: NA; d_call: TRBD1; cdr3_nt: TGTGCCAGCAGCAAGGGACAGAGCTATGGCTACACCTTC; cdr3_aa: CASSKGQSYGYTF
j_call: TRBJ2-5; v_call: TRBV15; clone_size: NA; d_call: NA; cdr3_nt: TGTGCCACCAGCAGAGCGTTCACGCAGACCCAGTACTTC; cdr3_aa: CATSRAFTQTQYF
j_call: TRBJ2-5; v_call: TRBV28; clone_size: few; d_call: NA; cdr3_nt: TGTGCCAGCAGCAAACGCCAGTTGCTCCCAGAGACCCAGTACTTC; cdr3_aa: CASSKRQLLPETQYF
j_call: TRBJ2-7; v_call: TRBV6-5; clone_size: NA; d_call: NA; cdr3_nt: TGTGCCAGCAGTTACTCAGACCCGGGGGAGCAGTACTTC; cdr3_aa: CASSYSDPGEQYF
j_call: TRBJ1-2; v_call: TRBV27; clone_size: NA; d_call: TRBD1; cdr3_nt: TGTGCCAGCAGGCGCCTTAGCGGGGACAGGAACTATGGCTACACCTTC; cdr3_aa: CASRRLSGDRNYGYTF
j_call: TRBJ1-2; v_call: TRBV30; clone_size: once; d_call: NA; cdr3_nt: TGTGCCTGGAGTGTATTGAACTATGGCTACACCTTC; cdr3_aa: CAWSVLNYGYTF
j_call: TRBJ1-5; v_call: TRBV15; clone_size: NA; d_call: TRBD1; cdr3_nt: TGTGCCACCAGCGAAGAAGGACAGGGGAGCAATCAGCCCCAGCATTTT; cdr3_aa: CATSEEGQGSNQPQHF
j_call: TRBJ2-3; v_call: TRBV5-8; clone_size: few; d_call: NA; cdr3_nt: TGTGCCAGCAGCTGGACCCGGGACGTCCCTAGCACAGATACGCAGTATTTT; cdr3_aa: CASSWTRDVPSTDTQYF
j_call: TRBJ2-7; v_call: TRBV27; clone_size: few; d_call: NA; cdr3_nt: TGTGCCAGCAGTTTCTACCCCGGGACCGCCAGCTCCTACGAGCAGTACTTC; cdr3_aa: CASSFYPGTASSYEQYF
j_call: TRBJ1-1; v_call: TRBV6-5; clone_size: few; d_call: NA; cdr3_nt: TGTGCCAGCAGTCCTCGTATGGACGACACTGAAGCTTTCTTT; cdr3_aa: CASSPRMDDTEAFF
j_call: TRBJ1-1; v_call: TRBV6-5; clone_size: NA; d_call: NA; cdr3_nt: TGTGCCAGCACCGCGGGAAAGGACACTGAAGCTTTCTTT; cdr3_aa: CASTAGKDTEAFF
j_call: TRBJ2-7; v_call: TRBV10-2; clone_size: NA; d_call: TRBD2; cdr3_nt: TGCGCCAGCAGTGAGTCCCAAGGTGGCGGGGGGAAGAAGCAGTACTTC; cdr3_aa: CASSESQGGGGKKQYF
j_call: TRBJ2-7; v_call: TRBV7-6; clone_size: NA; d_call: NA; cdr3_nt: TGTGCCAGCAGCTCTTTTCACGGACGGTGGACCTACGAGCAGTACTTC; cdr3_aa: CASSSFHGRWTYEQYF
j_call: TRBJ1-2; v_call: TRBV19; clone_size: NA; d_call: TRBD1; cdr3_nt: TGTGCCAGTAGTATAACGAACCCTGGACAGGGTAGCTATGGCTACACCTTC; cdr3_aa: CASSITNPGQGSYGYTF